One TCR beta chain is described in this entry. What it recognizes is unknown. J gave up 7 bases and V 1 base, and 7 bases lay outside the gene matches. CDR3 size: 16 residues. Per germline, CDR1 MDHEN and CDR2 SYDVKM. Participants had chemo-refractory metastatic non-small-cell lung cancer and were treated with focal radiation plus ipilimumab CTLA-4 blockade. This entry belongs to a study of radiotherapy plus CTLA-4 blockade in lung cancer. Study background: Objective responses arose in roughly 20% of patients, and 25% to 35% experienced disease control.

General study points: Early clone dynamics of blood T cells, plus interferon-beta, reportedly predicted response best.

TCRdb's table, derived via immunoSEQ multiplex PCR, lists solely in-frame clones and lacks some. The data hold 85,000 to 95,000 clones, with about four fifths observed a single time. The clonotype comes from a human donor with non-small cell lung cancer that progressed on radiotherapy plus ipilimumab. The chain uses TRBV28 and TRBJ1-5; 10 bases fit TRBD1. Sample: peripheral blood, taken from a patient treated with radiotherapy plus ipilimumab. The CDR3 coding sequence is TGTGCCAGCAGTTTATACGTAGGGACAGGGGTACAGCCCCAGCATTTT. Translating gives CASSLYVGTGVQPQHF.